The clone carrying this TCR beta chain has more than one count but fewer than ten. Its antigen is not identified. The treatment was: roughly ten-day PBMC culture with coronavirus spike peptide pools or control peptides (ViraFEST assay). A half-volume replacement of the medium with fresh IL-2 medium was performed on days 3 and 7. With 3 bases removed from V and 2 bases from J, the gap between germline ends came to 9 bases. Germline V lookup: CDR1 KGHSH, CDR2 LQKENI. This CDR3 region has 14 residues. This entry is derived from a study of vaccination and CD4 T cells after COVID-19. Study in general: Control cultures, each given a CEFX pool, an HIV-1 Nef pool, or no peptide, were included.

Sequenced with the Oncomine TCR Beta short-read assay was DNA taken from cultured CD4+ T cells. TCRdb called the PCR reads again in MiXCR, with one record for every CDR3 protein. The table lists about 11,000 distinct CDR3 sequences, around 21% of them singletons. Points from the study as a whole: The median number of SARS-CoV-2-reactive clonotypes increased from around 21 to 38, a change that did not reach significance.

The chain uses TRBV18 and TRBJ2-3, with a weak D call TRBD2 (5 bases). The TCR originated in a human donor who had recovered from COVID-19. The source was CD4+ T cells from blood, cultured in vitro, collected after SARS-CoV-2 vaccination. CDR3 sequence (DNA): TGTGCCAGCTCACCGCGGGCGCTCACAGATACGCAGTATTTT. Translating gives CASSPRALTDTQYF.